This TCR beta chain was identified in a study of shared clonotypes between healthy human individuals. Replicate PCRs from sorted subsets contained around 190 ng DNA, which is some 29,000 T cell genomes. Only in-frame clones appear in the TCRdb table, and some are missing; sequencing was by immunoSEQ multiplex PCR. The table shows 1,100,000 or so clones, with 75% to 85% occurring only once. Only Caucasian adults living in Nashville, Tennessee served as donors. The CDR3 is 11 residues long. V was pared by 4 bases and J by 6 bases, with 7 bases between. Germline V CDR1 and CDR2: MDHEN, SYDVKM. Worth noting for this clone: Other DNA sequences in this sample translate to the same CDR3.

The V gene is TRBV28, the J gene TRBJ2-7; D call uncertain. The sample was memory CD4+ T cells from PBMCs. Subset reported: CD45RA-negative fraction. This TCR was sampled from a man between 18 and 29 years old in good health. Some clones in this sample may be carry-over from other donors' samples. The CDR3 reads CASSSTREQYF. In nucleotides, the CDR3 is TGTGCCAGCAGTTCAACTCGCGAGCAGTACTTC.